This T cell receptor (beta chain) derives from a study of shared clonotypes between healthy human individuals. Study context: Every donor yielded three CD4 naive, three CD4 memory, two CD8 naive and one CD8 memory plate.

In regard to this clone: The antigen is unknown.

Germline V gene lookup returns CDR1 MGHDK and CDR2 SYGVNS. The CDR3 is made up of 14 amino acids. Trimming pared 6 bases from V and 5 bases from J, leaving 13 bases between. Study-wide findings and caveats: The rarefaction results pointed to incomplete sorted-subset sequencing despite large depth. It was only blood that was sampled, and tissue repertoires likely differ.

CD45RO-negative cells were positively selected for CCR7, leaving out terminally differentiated effector memory CD45RA+ cells. Adults of Caucasian background living in Nashville, Tennessee made up all donors. Sequencing was performed with immunoSEQ multiplex PCR; in TCRdb, only in-frame clones are kept and a portion is missing. The data contain approximately 2,000,000 clones, just over 90% of them singletons. The chain uses TRBV25-1 and TRBJ1-4; D might be TRBD1 (5 bases). This receptor was identified in a man between 18 and 35 years old in good health. Some clones in this sample may be carry-over from other donors' samples. Sequencing input: naive CD8+ T cells from PBMCs. The CDR3 here is CASSEGLRNEKLFF. Written as DNA, the CDR3 is TGTGCCAGCAGCGAGGGGCTGAGGAATGAAAAACTGTTTTTT. The full variable domain, rest sourced from reference TRBV25-1 and TRBJ1-4, is EADIYQTPRYLVIGTGKKITLECSQTMGHDKMYWYQQDPGMELHLIHYSYGVNSTEKGDLSSESTVSRIRTEHFPLTLESARPSHTSQYLCASSEGLRNEKLFFGSGTQLSVL.